These T cell receptor beta chains were read from a single sample in a study of T cell changes during pregnancy in multiple sclerosis. Repertoires were generated with immunoSEQ multiplex PCR, while TCRdb's copy carries only in-frame clones and drops some. The sample comprises 15,000 to 20,000 clones, 85% to 90% of which are singletons, and about 13% rests with the top ten. The source material was CD8+ T cells from peripheral blood mononuclear cells, sampled in the third trimester of pregnancy. All receptors come from a female donor in good health, enrolled as a control in a pregnancy study. CDR3s include the opening cysteine and the closing phenylalanine or tryptophan. D genes are given only for firm matches. Some rows mark clone size as missing; the rest say once, few, many or name a class of expanded clone.

CDR3: CASSLQGANNGYTF
DNA: TGCGCCAGCAGCTTACAGGGGGCGAACAATGGCTACACCTTC
D: TRBD1
size: once
length: 14
V: TRBV4-1
J: TRBJ1-2

CDR3: CASSTPRDEQFF
DNA: TGTGCCAGCAGTACTCCTAGAGATGAGCAGTTCTTC
D: -
size: -
length: 12
V: TRBV28
J: TRBJ2-1

CDR3: CASSESGGLGYEQYF
DNA: TGTGCCAGCAGTGAATCCGGGGGACTTGGCTACGAGCAGTACTTC
D: -
size: -
length: 15
V: TRBV6-1
J: TRBJ2-7

CDR3: CASSTSGRSSYEQYF
DNA: TGTGCCAGTAGTACTAGCGGGAGGAGCTCCTACGAGCAGTACTTC
D: TRBD2
size: -
length: 15
V: TRBV19
J: TRBJ2-7

CDR3: CSVRHDGELFF
DNA: TGCAGCGTGAGACATGACGGGGAGCTGTTTTTT
D: -
size: -
length: 11
V: TRBV29-1
J: TRBJ2-2

CDR3: CASSPGLAGLGYEQFF
DNA: TGTGCCAGCAGCCCGGGACTAGCGGGGTTAGGGTATGAGCAGTTCTTC
D: TRBD2
size: medium-sized
length: 16
V: TRBV4-2
J: TRBJ2-1

CDR3: CASSDHRQESNEQFF
DNA: TGTGCCAGCAGTGACCACAGACAGGAAAGTAATGAGCAGTTCTTC
D: -
size: -
length: 15
V: TRBV6-4
J: TRBJ2-1

CDR3: CATSRDRTGGTDTQYF
DNA: TGTGCCACCAGCAGAGACAGGACAGGGGGCACAGATACGCAGTATTTT
D: TRBD1
size: -
length: 16
V: TRBV15
J: TRBJ2-3

CDR3: CASSLVVMDEQYF
DNA: TGTGCCAGCAGCTTAGTAGTAATGGACGAGCAGTACTTC
D: -
size: -
length: 13
V: TRBV7-8
J: TRBJ2-7

CDR3: CATFFYGYTF
DNA: TGTGCCACCTTTTTCTATGGCTACACCTTC
D: -
size: -
length: 10
V: TRBV19
J: TRBJ1-2

CDR3: CASSGMGGGVQPQHF
DNA: TGTGCCAGCAGTGGCATGGGGGGAGGGGTCCAGCCCCAGCATTTT
D: -
size: -
length: 15
V: TRBV2
J: TRBJ1-5